This is a list of T cell receptor beta chains from one sample in a study of Ad26.COV2.S vaccination and SARS-CoV-2 variants. The data were produced by immunoSEQ multiplex PCR, yet TCRdb's version contains in-frame clones alone and is incomplete. Here the sample spans about 100,000 clones, about 78% being singletons. Sequences were derived from peripheral blood, sampled after recovery from COVID-19. The receptors here all came from a human donor who had recovered from COVID-19. Both conserved end residues are part of each CDR3. D genes are given only for firm matches. Clone size is shown for a subset of rows, as once, few, many or a class of expanded clone.

J gene,D gene,clone size,V gene,CDR3 protein,CDR3 DNA
TRBJ1-2,.,.,TRBV27,CASSWRHQSLYGYTF,TGTGCCAGCAGTTGGAGGCACCAATCTTTATATGGCTACACCTTC
TRBJ1-4,.,.,TRBV7-9,CASSFGSTVPTNEKLFF,TGTGCCAGCAGCTTTGGGTCAACGGTTCCAACTAATGAAAAACTGTTTTTT
TRBJ2-2,.,.,TRBV2,CASSYTGELFF,TGTGCCAGCAGCTACACCGGGGAGCTGTTTTTT
TRBJ2-1,.,.,TRBV5-6,CASSTGTGEQFF,TGTGCCAGCAGCACAGGGACGGGTGAGCAGTTCTTC
TRBJ2-3,.,.,TRBV9,CASSYRDKHTDTQYF,TGTGCCAGCAGCTACAGGGATAAGCACACAGATACGCAGTATTTT
TRBJ2-7,.,.,TRBV6-5,CASTSSPGYEQYF,TGTGCCAGCACCAGTTCTCCCGGCTACGAGCAGTACTTC
TRBJ1-3,.,.,TRBV15,CATSSPGYGNTIYF,TGTGCCACCAGCAGTCCAGGGTACGGAAACACCATATATTTT
TRBJ1-1,TRBD1,.,TRBV2,CASSEGQGNTEAFF,TGTGCCAGCAGTGAAGGACAGGGTAACACTGAAGCTTTCTTT
TRBJ1-3,.,.,TRBV12-3/TRBV12-4,CASSQDRGNTIYF,TGTGCCAGCAGCCAGGACCGGGGAAACACCATATATTTT
TRBJ2-7,.,.,TRBV11-3,CASSFPAYEQYF,TGTGCCAGCAGTTTCCCGGCCTACGAGCAGTACTTC
TRBJ1-6,.,.,TRBV6-1,CASSDGHGESPLHF,TGTGCCAGCAGTGACGGTCACGGGGAATCACCCCTCCACTTT
TRBJ2-5,.,.,TRBV20-1,CSARVGETQYF,TGCAGTGCTAGAGTAGGAGAGACCCAGTACTTC
TRBJ2-1,.,.,TRBV12-5,CASGLVDGRRNEQFF,TGTGCTAGTGGTTTGGTAGACGGCAGGCGGAATGAGCAGTTCTTC
TRBJ2-7,TRBD1,.,TRBV6-5,CASRPGDRGSYEQYF,TGTGCCAGCAGGCCCGGGGACAGGGGATCCTACGAGCAGTACTTC
TRBJ1-5,.,.,TRBV10-3,CAISPGQGRGNNQPQHF,TGTGCCATCAGTCCAGGCCAGGGGAGAGGGAACAATCAGCCCCAGCATTTT
TRBJ1-6,TRBD1,.,TRBV5-1,CASSLTPGGTGESPLHF,TGCGCCAGCAGCTTGACGCCGGGGGGGACAGGGGAATCACCCCTCCACTTT
TRBJ1-6,.,.,TRBV30,CAWSSRGSDSPLHF,TGTGCCTGGAGTAGCCGGGGCTCTGATTCACCCCTCCACTTT
TRBJ1-4,.,.,TRBV4-1,CASSQESTATNEKLFF,TGCGCCAGCAGCCAAGAATCCACAGCCACAAATGAAAAACTGTTTTTT
TRBJ2-3,TRBD2,.,TRBV7-2,CASSLWLAGGPSDTQYF,TGTGCCAGCAGCTTATGGTTAGCGGGGGGGCCGTCAGATACGCAGTATTTT
TRBJ2-1,.,few,TRBV11-2,CASTETGTYNEQFF,TGTGCCAGCACAGAGACGGGAACTTACAATGAGCAGTTCTTC
TRBJ2-1,.,.,TRBV13,CASSLVQGPFYNEQFF,TGTGCCAGCAGCTTAGTGCAGGGCCCCTTCTACAATGAGCAGTTCTTC
TRBJ1-1,.,once,TRBV29-1,CSAGRTTEAFF,TGCAGCGCCGGGAGGACCACTGAAGCTTTCTTT
TRBJ2-3,.,.,TRBV4-1,CASSLSTGFTDTQYF,TGCGCCAGCAGCCTCTCGACTGGATTCACAGATACGCAGTATTTT
TRBJ1-1,.,.,TRBV11-2,CASSLEGTSAFF,TGTGCCAGCAGCTTAGAAGGGACCTCGGCTTTCTTT
TRBJ1-1,.,.,TRBV2,CARKQVLNTEAFF,TGTGCCAGAAAACAGGTTTTGAACACTGAAGCTTTCTTT
TRBJ1-2,.,.,TRBV2,CASREGTEGGYTF,TGTGCCAGCAGAGAGGGAACCGAGGGAGGCTACACCTTC
TRBJ2-1,TRBD2,.,TRBV6-6,CASSYGSSGGNEQFF,TGTGCCAGCAGTTACGGGTCTAGCGGGGGCAATGAGCAGTTCTTC
TRBJ1-3,.,.,TRBV7-5,CAQGLGGNTIYF,TGTGCGCAGGGATTAGGTGGAAACACCATATATTTT
TRBJ2-7,TRBD2,.,TRBV27,CASSLLAGPTYEQYF,TGTGCCAGCAGTTTGCTAGCGGGTCCTACCTACGAGCAGTACTTC
TRBJ1-2,.,.,TRBV19,CASSIARGEANYGYTF,TGTGCCAGTAGTATAGCCCGTGGGGAAGCTAACTATGGCTACACCTTC
TRBJ1-1,.,.,TRBV9,CASSVLVSTEAFF,TGTGCCAGCAGCGTGTTAGTCAGCACTGAAGCTTTCTTT
TRBJ2-6,.,.,TRBV18,CASSSSPSGANVLTF,TGTGCCAGCTCTTCCAGCCCGTCTGGGGCCAACGTCCTGACTTTC
TRBJ2-1,TRBD1,.,TRBV18,CASSPPTGNNEQFF,TGTGCCAGCTCACCGCCGACAGGGAACAATGAGCAGTTCTTC
TRBJ1-3,.,.,TRBV29-1,CSVEDQRRGNTIYF,TGCAGCGTGGAAGATCAGAGGAGAGGAAACACCATATATTTT
TRBJ1-6,.,.,TRBV7-2,CASSLTLNSPLHF,TGTGCCAGCAGCTTAACCCTTAATTCACCCCTCCACTTT
TRBJ2-1,TRBD2,once,TRBV7-6,CASSGFEAGGYNEQFF,TGTGCCAGCAGCGGGTTTGAAGCGGGGGGCTACAATGAGCAGTTCTTC
TRBJ2-2,TRBD1,.,TRBV29-1,CSVRTGENSGELFF,TGCAGCGTGAGGACAGGGGAAAACTCCGGGGAGCTGTTTTTT
TRBJ2-7,TRBD1,.,TRBV18,CASSPPTGAIAYEQYF,TGTGCCAGCTCACCACCGACAGGGGCTATCGCCTACGAGCAGTACTTC
TRBJ1-2,.,.,TRBV7-3,CASSLTPGAGYTF,TGTGCCAGCAGCTTAACTCCAGGGGCTGGCTACACCTTC
TRBJ1-5,TRBD1,.,TRBV3-1/TRBV3-2,CASSQEQGDYQPQHF,TGTGCCAGCAGCCAAGAACAGGGGGACTATCAGCCCCAGCATTTT
TRBJ2-5,.,.,TRBV29-1,CSVHGRDLRQETQYF,TGCAGCGTCCATGGCAGGGACCTTAGGCAAGAGACCCAGTACTTC
TRBJ2-7,.,.,TRBV6-6,CASSPITYEQYF,TGTGCCAGCAGTCCAATTACCTACGAGCAGTACTTC